This T cell receptor (beta chain) appears in the sequencing data of a study of shared clonotypes between healthy human individuals. Looking at the study overall: Samples came from a couple of female and a few male donors aged 18 to 49. Findings and caveats of the study: Naive subsets, compared against memory subsets, generally had larger estimated richness values. The four-donor shared clonotypes exceeded non-shared clonotypes in generation probability, with non-shared ones scoring lower.

The naive CD8 fraction comprised CD45RO-negative cells positively selected for CCR7 and excluded terminally differentiated effector memory CD45RA+ cells. Note on this clone: Its antigen is not known.

The assay was run at deep level. TCRdb keeps only in-frame clones here, not all; method: immunoSEQ multiplex PCR. The sample shows roughly 2,000,000 clones, about 93% of them seen only once. This CDR3 has 16 amino acids. Germline assignment: CDR1 SGDLS and CDR2 YYNGEE. Trimming stripped 0 bases from V and 0 bases from J, with 10 bases between. V usage is TRBV9 and J usage is TRBJ2-1, with D perhaps TRBD2 (5 bases). The source of this sequence is a man aged 18 to 30 in good health. Some clones in this sample may be carry-over from other donors' samples. The sample consisted of naive CD8+ T cells from PBMCs. CDR3 nucleotide sequence: TGTGCCAGCAGCGTAGGGAAGGGAGACTCCTACAATGAGCAGTTCTTC. As protein: CASSVGKGDSYNEQFF. Looking up the rest from reference TRBV9 and TRBJ2-1 gives the full variable domain: DSGVTQTPKHLITATGQRVTLRCSPRSGDLSVYWYQQSLDQGLQFLIQYYNGEERAKGNILERFSAQQFPDLHSELNLSSLELGDSALYFCASSVGKGDSYNEQFFGPGTRLTVL.